Listed here are 21 T cell receptor beta chains from one sample, sequenced in a study of cytomegalovirus exposure and HLA in healthy donors. Profiled with immunoSEQ multiplex PCR; TCRdb holds only in-frame clones, not every one. The data show around 250,000 clones, with less than 95% seen just once and approximately 3.1% held by the top ten. Sample: PBMCs. These receptors were taken from a woman in her thirties in good health and CMV-seronegative.

The V gene is TRBV28, the J gene TRBJ2-1; 7 bases are shared with TRBD2. V shed 7 bases, J shed 4 bases, and the junction held 7 bases outside the gene matches. Germline V gives CDR1 MDHEN, CDR2 SYDVKM. This CDR3 is built from 14 residues. CDR3 DNA: TGTGCCAGCACCGTTGCTAGCGGATACAATGAGCAGTTCTTC. Protein: CASTVASGYNEQFF.

The chain joins TRBV27 to TRBJ2-7, with a possible D match to TRBD2 (8 bases). The CDR3 length is 14 residues. Trimming removed 3 bases from V and 6 bases from J, with 15 bases in between. The V gene's germline CDR1 is MNHEY and CDR2 SMNVEV (reference sequence). The CDR3 DNA reads as TGTGCCAGCAGTTTCGGGAGGGGGCGAGGCGAGCAGTACTTC. The encoded protein is CASSFGRGRGEQYF.

The V and J genes are TRBV30 and TRBJ2-7; possible D gene TRBD2, 6 bases. V was trimmed by 2 bases and J by 2 bases, leaving 13 bases between them. Germline CDR1 reads GTSNPN; CDR2 reads SVGIG (reference sequence). The CDR3 is made up of 14 amino acids. This chain's CDR3 is CAWSQSGLTYEQYF. CDR3 nucleotides: TGTGCCTGGAGTCAGTCGGGACTTACCTACGAGCAGTACTTC.

V gene TRBV4-1 combines with J gene TRBJ2-1; possible D gene TRBD2, 5 bases. V lost 1 base to trimming and J lost 9 bases, with 10 bases between them. The germline V gene encodes CDR1 MGHRA and CDR2 YSYEKL. The CDR3 contains 13 residues. The CDR3 here is CASSQVLGGEQFF. The CDR3 DNA sequence: TGCGCCAGCAGCCAAGTACTAGGAGGTGAGCAGTTCTTC.

The gene calls are TRBV19 and TRBJ2-1, with TRBD1 identical over 11 bases. The germline gives CDR1 LNHDA, CDR2 SQIVND (reference sequence). CDR3 size: 10 residues. Trimming removed 9 bases from V and 16 bases from J; junction bases left unmatched: 5. CDR3 residues: CARRTGGEFF. The DNA of the CDR3 is TGTGCCAGGAGGACAGGGGGCGAATTCTTC.

The chain uses TRBV18 and TRBJ2-3; D remains unclear. V was trimmed by 1 base and J by 0 bases, leaving 8 bases between them. The germline CDR1 and CDR2 sequences are KGHSH and LQKENI. The CDR3 spans 15 residues. DNA of the CDR3: TGTGCCAGCTCACCACGGTCCGCTAGCACAGATACGCAGTATTTT. It translates to CASSPRSASTDTQYF.

The chain uses TRBV27 and TRBJ2-5; D possibly corresponds to TRBD1 (6 bases). V lost 5 bases, J lost 4 bases, and 11 bases lay in between. The germline V gene has CDR1 MNHEY and CDR2 SMNVEV (reference sequence). This CDR3 comprises 13 residues. CDR3 bases: TGTGCCAGCAGTACTACAGGGAGAGAGACCCAGTACTTC. It is translated as CASSTTGRETQYF.

The gene calls are TRBV7-2 and TRBJ2-7, with TRBD1 matching 8 bases. Trimming removed 2 bases from V and 0 bases from J; junction bases left unmatched: 6. CDR3 length equals 16 residues. Germline V gene lookup returns CDR1 SGHTA and CDR2 FQGNSA. Here the CDR3 reads CASSLRGTGTSYEQYF. The CDR3 DNA reads as TGTGCCAGCAGCTTACGTGGGACAGGAACCTCCTACGAGCAGTACTTC.

The chain combines TRBV7-8 with TRBJ2-1, with D hard to call. V was shortened by 1 base and J by 10 bases, with 5 bases between the two germline ends. The CDR3 sequence is 11 residues long. Germline loops: CDR1 SGHVS, CDR2 FQNEAQ. The CDR3: CASSLVDEQFF. The CDR3 region has the DNA TGTGCCAGCAGCTTAGTTGACGAGCAGTTCTTC.

The genes are TRBV11-3 and TRBJ2-1, with 7 nucleotides matching TRBD1. Germline CDR1 SGHNT, CDR2 YENEEA. The length of the CDR3 is 16 residues. V gave up 5 bases and J gave up 4 bases; unmatched junction bases: 11. The CDR3 spells CASSPRRGHGYNEQFF. CDR3 coding DNA: TGTGCCAGCAGCCCGAGAAGGGGGCATGGGTACAATGAGCAGTTCTTC.

The chain combines TRBV7-2 with TRBJ1-2; the D is unclear. This CDR3 is 13 amino acids long. V gave up 1 base and J gave up 5 bases, with 8 bases separating them. The V gene's germline CDR1 is SGHTA and CDR2 FQGNSA. CDR3 nucleotide sequence: TGTGCCAGCAGCTTAGGTGTCCGTTATGGCTACACCTTC. Protein: CASSLGVRYGYTF.

This chain links TRBV14 with TRBJ1-2, with TRBD1 identical over 7 bases. The CDR3 extends over 13 amino acids. V trimming: 5 bases; J trimming: 5 bases; junction bases outside the gene matches: 5. CDR1 and CDR2 (germline): SGHDN, FVKESK. The CDR3 DNA sequence: TGTGCCAGCAGCTCGGGACAGTCATATGGCTACACCTTC. It yields the protein CASSSGQSYGYTF.

This clone has more than one count but fewer than ten. V is TRBV4-2 and J is TRBJ2-1; TRBD2 might be the D (6 bases). Per the germline V gene, CDR1 is LGHNA and CDR2 is YNFKEQ. The CDR3 runs to 12 residues. The V end was cut by 4 bases, the J end by 8 bases, with 9 bases between. In DNA form, the CDR3 reads TGTGCCAGCAGCCCTGAGCGGGATGAGCAGTTCTTC. It codes for CASSPERDEQFF.

The chain has TRBV6-1 and TRBJ2-7, with 9 bases lining up with TRBD1. The J segment lost 4 bases and the V segment lost 6 bases, leaving 4 bases of the junction unmatched. Germline V gene sequence: CDR1 MNHNS, CDR2 SASEGT. The length of the CDR3 is 13 residues. Here the CDR3 DNA reads TGTGCCAGCAGCCGGACAGGGGAATACGAGCAGTACTTC. As protein: CASSRTGEYEQYF.

In DNA form, the CDR3 reads TGTGCCAGCAGCTATGGGGGACAGGGTTTTCCCTACGAGCAGTACTTC. Protein: CASSYGGQGFPYEQYF. The chain has TRBV7-2 and TRBJ2-7; TRBD1 matches 9 bases. In germline, CDR1 is SGHTA, CDR2 FQGNSA. V shed 4 bases, J shed 2 bases, and the junction held 9 bases outside the gene matches. This CDR3 contains 16 residues.

The chain couples TRBV7-2 to TRBJ2-5; D is uncertain. Germline loops: CDR1 SGHTA, CDR2 FQGNSA. There are 15 residues in the CDR3. V lost 1 base and J lost 2, with 11 bases in between. The CDR3, as DNA: TGTGCCAGCAGCTTAGGAGGTGCCGGACAAGAGACCCAGTACTTC. Protein product: CASSLGGAGQETQYF.

The rearrangement joins TRBV19 to TRBJ1-1; 11 bases agree with TRBD1. Losses at the gene ends were 7 bases for V and 3 bases for J; bases not matched to a gene: 7. Looked up from germline, CDR1 is LNHDA and CDR2 is SQIVND (reference sequence). The CDR3 has 15 amino acids. CDR3 nucleotides: TGTGCCAGTACCCGGACAGGGGGCGATTACACTGAAGCTTTCTTT. It is translated as CASTRTGGDYTEAFF.

This clone showed up just once. The CDR3: CASGTSGRAFDEQFF. In nucleotides, the CDR3 is TGTGCCAGCGGGACTAGCGGGAGGGCCTTCGATGAGCAGTTCTTC. This sequence joins TRBV6-1 and TRBJ2-1; 16 positions match TRBD2. This CDR3 spans 15 amino acids. Per the germline V gene, CDR1 is MNHNS and CDR2 is SASEGT. Unmatched junction bases numbered 6, after V lost 8 bases and J lost 8 bases.

The chain has TRBV29-1 and TRBJ2-2, with D perhaps matching TRBD1 (7 bases). V lost 6 bases and J lost 3, with 11 bases in between. CDR3 size: 13 residues. Germline values: CDR1 SQVTM, CDR2 ANQGSEA. CDR3 DNA: TGCAGCGTAACAGGGGAGGACACCGGGGAGCTGTTTTTT. It is translated as CSVTGEDTGELFF.

The CDR3 reads CASSEGSNTEAFF. DNA for the CDR3: TGTGCCAGCAGTGAAGGCTCAAACACTGAAGCTTTCTTT. The rearrangement joins TRBV6-1 to TRBJ1-1; D is undetermined. Between the trimmed V and J ends, which lost 1 base and 2 bases, there was a span of 5 bases. Germline V gene data show CDR1 as MNHNS and CDR2 as SASEGT. The CDR3 is made up of 13 amino acids.

This clone was recorded only once. V gene TRBV5-4 combines with J gene TRBJ2-1, with 10 bases that match TRBD1. Germline V gene lookup returns CDR1 SGHNT and CDR2 YYREEE (reference sequence). The J segment lost 7 bases and the V segment lost 0 bases, leaving 4 bases of the junction unmatched. The CDR3 loop spans 15 amino acids. CDR3 protein: CASSLGTGGGNEQFF. The CDR3 coding sequence is TGTGCCAGCAGCTTGGGGACAGGGGGAGGAAATGAGCAGTTCTTC.